The entry below gives a single T cell receptor (beta chain) sequence along with its context. What it recognizes is unknown. This sample was included in a study of immune cell composition in non-small cell lung cancer. Study overall: Most cases were lung adenocarcinoma or squamous cell carcinoma.

Study conclusions and caveats: Smoking pack-years did not significantly correlate with tumour TCR-beta clonality. Squamous carcinomas (approximately 80%) more often had tumour-associated clones >0.5% than adenocarcinomas (roughly 33%).

The method was immunoSEQ multiplex PCR; TCRdb's version includes in-frame clones alone and lacks a portion of them. Of around 1,700 clones detected, around four fifths appear once; the ten largest clones hold roughly a tenth. V was shortened by 0 bases and J by 10 bases, with 7 bases between the two germline ends. Per germline, CDR1 SGHTA and CDR2 FQGTGA. The CDR3 spans 13 residues. The chain joins TRBV7-3 to TRBJ1-6; D unresolved. The clonotype comes from a human donor with non-small cell lung cancer. The sequencing input was lung tumor tissue. CDR3 DNA: TGTGCCAGCAGCTTAACAGGCGGGTCACCCCTCCACTTT. This codes for CASSLTGGSPLHF.